These T cell receptor beta chains were read from a single sample in a study of neoadjuvant anti-PD-1 for oral cavity cancer. Using immunoSEQ multiplex PCR, the repertoire was profiled, and TCRdb retains in-frame clones only, with some absent. The sample consists of 15,000 to 20,000 clones, just over 65% of them appearing once. Sequencing used PBMCs, obtained before nivolumab (anti-PD-1) treatment. The source of these receptors is a person aged 35-80 years with oral cavity squamous cell carcinoma. CDR3s include the opening cysteine and the closing phenylalanine or tryptophan.

V	J	CDR3
TRBV7-2	TRBJ2-7	CASSLTSGSSYEQYF
TRBV10-3	TRBJ2-3	CAISESGGKTDTQYF
TRBV27	TRBJ2-3	CASSLWTALDTQYF
TRBV5-6	TRBJ2-5	CASSLVARRESETQYF
TRBV6-5	TRBJ2-2	CASSWQRGAGELFF
TRBV27	TRBJ1-1	CASSLAAGTEAFF
TRBV2	TRBJ1-2	CASSDGTAALGYTF
TRBV14	TRBJ2-5	CASSQERGSYQETQYF
TRBV27	TRBJ2-5	CASSTTGWDGQETQYF
TRBV29-1	TRBJ2-3	CSVGTGGFTDTQYF
TRBV14	TRBJ2-2	CTIGGYQNTGELFF
TRBV5-1	TRBJ2-7	CASSSMTSSYEQYF
TRBV2	TRBJ2-7	CASGTYEQYF
TRBV2	TRBJ2-3	CASTGQVAFTDTQYF
TRBV4-2	TRBJ2-7	CASSQGRGLADEQYF
TRBV10-3	TRBJ2-2	CAISEGGELFF
TRBV9	TRBJ2-1	CASSAELAVNEQFF
TRBV19	TRBJ2-7	CASSTKTSGRAGEQYF
TRBV10-3	TRBJ1-3	CAISEGRQGPSSGNTIYF
TRBV6-1	TRBJ1-1	CASSESGTGGAFF